This record concerns one T cell receptor (beta chain) sequence. The data are from a study of blood T cell repertoires in COVID-19. Study at large: Sources were T cells, B-cell-depleted T cells, or PBMCs; the material itself was cDNA or gDNA.

Repertoires were generated with immunoSEQ multiplex PCR, while TCRdb's copy carries only in-frame clones and drops some. The sample has about 42,000 clones; around 83% are singletons. Germline CDR1 and CDR2: MDHEN and SYDVKM. The junction had 6 bases not matched to a gene; V was cut back by 4 bases and J by 7 bases. This CDR3 contains 14 residues. The gene calls are TRBV28 and TRBJ1-5; 8 bases match TRBD1. This sequence was found in a woman in her 70s in a cohort sampled during active COVID-19. The material sequenced was peripheral blood. The CDR3 is CASSSQGAGQPQHF. CDR3 in DNA: TGTGCCAGCAGTTCCCAGGGGGCCGGGCAGCCCCAGCATTTT.